These T cell receptor beta chains were read from a single sample in a study of shared clonotypes between healthy human individuals. Sequencing used immunoSEQ multiplex PCR; TCRdb keeps in-frame clones, though not all of them. The table records some 1 million clones, about 75% of them present only once. Input material: memory CD4+ T cells sorted from blood. These receptors all come from a man aged 18-30 years in good health. The CDR3 runs from the conserved cysteine through the conserved F or W. D genes are given only for firm matches. A clone size is listed for some rows: how often the clone was seen (once, few, many), or a class if it is expanded.

v_gene,j_gene,abundance,d_gene,CDR3nt,CDR3aa
TRBV27,TRBJ1-2,few,-,TGTGCCAGCAGATACCGGGGGGCTTATGGCTACACCTTC,CASRYRGAYGYTF
TRBV6-5,TRBJ2-5,-,-,TGTGCCAGCAGTCCCGCAGGGGTTGGAGAGACCCAGTACTTC,CASSPAGVGETQYF
TRBV7-9,TRBJ1-4,-,-,TGTGCCAGCAGCTTACGGGGCGGTAATGAAAAACTGTTTTTT,CASSLRGGNEKLFF
TRBV4-1,TRBJ2-3,once,-,TGCGCCAGCAGCCGCACAGCTAGGGGCCCAGATACGCAGTATTTT,CASSRTARGPDTQYF
TRBV4-1,TRBJ1-2,few,TRBD1,TGCGCCAGCAGCCAAGACGGCAGGGGGCTGGTCTATGGCTACACCTTC,CASSQDGRGLVYGYTF
TRBV28,TRBJ1-4,-,-,TGTGCCAGCAGCCAGATGACTGCAACTAATGAAAAACTGTTTTTT,CASSQMTATNEKLFF
TRBV5-1,TRBJ2-1,once,-,TGCGCCAGCAGCTTGGGCGGATCCTACAATGAGCAGTTCTTC,CASSLGGSYNEQFF
TRBV18,TRBJ1-1,-,-,TGTGCCAGCTCACCACCTCAGACGATTACGGGCACTGAAGCTTTCTTT,CASSPPQTITGTEAFF
TRBV28,TRBJ1-1,once,TRBD1,TGTGCCAGCAGTGGACAGGGGTTGGGGACTGAAGCTTTCTTT,CASSGQGLGTEAFF
TRBV9,TRBJ2-5,-,-,TGTGCCAGCAGCGTAGCACAGGGTCATGAGGGAGAGACCCAGTACTTC,CASSVAQGHEGETQYF
TRBV7-6,TRBJ1-3,-,-,TGTGCCAGCAGCTTAGCGGCGAGGGGCCTGGAGGCTGGGGTTTCTGGAAACACCATATATTTT,CASSLAARGLEAGVSGNTIYF
TRBV5-1,TRBJ1-5,few,-,TGCGCCAGCAGGGCGGGAGGGTCGGACAATCAGCCCCAGCATTTT,CASRAGGSDNQPQHF
TRBV10-3,TRBJ2-5,-,-,TGTGCCATCAGTGAGTTCCGGGCCCACCGAGGGGAGACCCAGTACTTC,CAISEFRAHRGETQYF
TRBV10-3,TRBJ2-2,many,-,TGTGCCATCAGTGAGCGACAGGCGAACACCGGGGAGCTGTTTTTT,CAISERQANTGELFF
TRBV19,TRBJ2-3,once,-,TGTGCCTCCAAGAAGGGCGGGGCAACAGATACGCAGTATTTT,CASKKGGATDTQYF
TRBV7-9,TRBJ2-7,-,-,TGTGCCAGCAGCTTCGGGACGGTAGACTACGAGCAGTACTTC,CASSFGTVDYEQYF
TRBV6-1,TRBJ1-5,few,-,TGTGCCAGCAGTGAAACTGGGGGCAATCAGCCCCAGCATTTT,CASSETGGNQPQHF
TRBV28,TRBJ2-5,-,-,TGTGCCAGCAGTTTTGGCGGCCGGGAGACCCAGTACTTC,CASSFGGRETQYF
TRBV7-2,TRBJ2-6,once,-,TGTGCCAGCAGCCCCCGGGGAGATGGGGCCAACGTCCTGACTTTC,CASSPRGDGANVLTF
TRBV7-9,TRBJ1-1,-,-,TGTGCCAGCAGCTTAGCGGGGTCCTCGAACACTGAAGCTTTCTTT,CASSLAGSSNTEAFF
TRBV10-2,TRBJ2-7,-,-,TGCGCCAGCAGTCCCCTCAGGGGGGGGTCCTACGAGCAGTACTTC,CASSPLRGGSYEQYF
TRBV6-4,TRBJ2-1,-,TRBD1,TGTGCCAGGGGGGACAGCGGACCTGAGCAGTTCTTC,CARGDSGPEQFF
TRBV5-1,TRBJ1-5,-,-,TGCGCCAGCAGGGTGGGTCCCAATCAGCCCCAGCATTTT,CASRVGPNQPQHF
TRBV18,TRBJ2-1,-,-,TGTGCCAGCTCACCAGGGTCCACTGAGCAGTTCTTC,CASSPGSTEQFF
TRBV5-1,TRBJ2-3,-,TRBD2,TGCGCCAGCAGCCAAGCGGGAGTCGCGCAGTATTTT,CASSQAGVAQYF
TRBV7-2,TRBJ2-1,-,-,TGTGCCAGCAGTCGAACGCCGGGGGCCTCGGATGAGCAGTTCTTC,CASSRTPGASDEQFF
TRBV10-3,TRBJ2-3,once,-,TGTGCCATCAGTGTTTCCTGGGGGAGCCTCACAGATACGCAGTATTTT,CAISVSWGSLTDTQYF
TRBV6-1,TRBJ2-1,-,TRBD2,TGTGCCAGCAGCAACCTTGGACTAGCGGGGTTTGAGCAGTTCTTC,CASSNLGLAGFEQFF
TRBV5-1,TRBJ1-1,-,-,TGCGCCAGCAGCTTGACAGGGATGAACACTGAAGCTTTCTTT,CASSLTGMNTEAFF
TRBV25-1,TRBJ2-1,-,TRBD2,TGTGCCAGCAGTGACGGACTAGCGGGGTTAAGCTCCTACAATGAGCAGTTCTTC,CASSDGLAGLSSYNEQFF
TRBV7-2,TRBJ2-1,few,TRBD1,TGTGCCAGCAGCTCGGGGACAGGGCGCAATGAGCAGTTCTTC,CASSSGTGRNEQFF
TRBV6-1,TRBJ2-5,many,-,TGTGCCAGCAGTGAGATCAACGGGAGAAGAGAGACCCAGTACTTC,CASSEINGRRETQYF
TRBV11-2,TRBJ2-3,-,TRBD1,TGTGCCAGCAGCCGGAGACAGGGGGTAGATACGCAGTATTTT,CASSRRQGVDTQYF
TRBV19,TRBJ1-5,-,TRBD1,TGTGCCAGTAGTTCCGGGACAGTGGGTCAGCCCCAGCATTTT,CASSSGTVGQPQHF
TRBV25-1,TRBJ2-7,-,-,TGTGCCAGCGGGGGGATTAGGGACGCAACCTACGAGCAGTACTTC,CASGGIRDATYEQYF
TRBV5-1,TRBJ1-1,-,-,TGCGCCAGCAGCTTGGACCAGGTGGGGCGAGGAACTGAAGCTTTCTTT,CASSLDQVGRGTEAFF
TRBV7-9,TRBJ2-4,-,-,TGTGCCAGCAGCGCTCAAGCCAAAAACATTCAGTACTTC,CASSAQAKNIQYF
TRBV6-6,TRBJ2-1,once,TRBD2,TGTGCCAGCAGTAAAACTAGCGGGGCTGACAATGAGCAGTTCTTC,CASSKTSGADNEQFF
TRBV15,TRBJ2-1,-,-,TGTGCCACCAGCAGAGATACTACACCGTCCAGAAACAATGAGCAGTTCTTC,CATSRDTTPSRNNEQFF
TRBV7-2,TRBJ2-7,-,-,TGTGCCAGCAGCCCCACCTGGGACCATCGGGTCTACGAGCAGTACTTC,CASSPTWDHRVYEQYF
TRBV5-6,TRBJ2-7,few,-,TGTGCCAGCAGCGTAGGGGGGCTCTCCCACGAGCAGTACTTC,CASSVGGLSHEQYF